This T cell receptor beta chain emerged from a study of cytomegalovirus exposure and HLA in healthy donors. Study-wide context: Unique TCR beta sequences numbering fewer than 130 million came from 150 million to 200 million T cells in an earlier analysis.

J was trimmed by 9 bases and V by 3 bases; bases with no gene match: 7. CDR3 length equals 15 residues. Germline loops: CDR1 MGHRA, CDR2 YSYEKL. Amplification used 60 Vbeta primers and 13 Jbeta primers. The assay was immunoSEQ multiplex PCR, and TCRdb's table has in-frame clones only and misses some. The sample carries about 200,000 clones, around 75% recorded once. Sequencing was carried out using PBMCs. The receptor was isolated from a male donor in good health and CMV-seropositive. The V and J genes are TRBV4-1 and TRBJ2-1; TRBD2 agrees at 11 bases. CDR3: CASSHPSGGKGEQFF. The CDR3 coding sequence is TGCGCCAGCAGCCACCCTAGCGGGGGGAAGGGTGAGCAGTTCTTC.